The 17 T cell receptor beta chains in this list originate from one sample, sequenced in a study of blood T cells in healthy people across ages. Using a J-beta primer mix together with a sample-barcoded 5' primer, a second PCR was run for 7 to 11 cycles. TCRdb used MiXCR to reprocess the 5' RACE reads, holding one entry per CDR3 protein. The sample includes about 900,000 distinct CDR3 sequences, 55% to 65% of them seen just once. The sample taken for sequencing was blood. The receptors were sampled from a man aged 30 to 45 in good health.

Points on this clonotype: A clone one base away is much larger, so this may be a read error. The chain has TRBV7-2 and TRBJ2-1, with a tentative D call TRBD2 (5 bases). The germline V and J ends were trimmed by 5 bases and 7 bases, with 18 bases remaining between them. Germline loops: CDR1 SGHTA, CDR2 FQGNSA. There are 15 residues in the CDR3. DNA of the CDR3: TGTGCCAGCAGCGCCTCCTCGGGGTTTCGAAATGAGCAGTTCTTC. It codes for CASSASSGFRNEQFF.

V gene TRBV6-5 combines with J gene TRBJ1-1, with D possibly matching TRBD1 (5 bases). From germline, CDR1 is MNHEY and CDR2 SVGAGI. The CDR3 spans 16 residues. V was cut by 2 bases and J by 0 bases, with 13 bases left in between. CDR3 sequence: CASSYTYQTVNTEAFF. DNA of the CDR3: TGTGCCAGCAGTTACACCTACCAGACAGTGAACACTGAAGCTTTCTTT.

This chain connects TRBV10-3 to TRBJ2-6, with 7 bases matching TRBD2. J was trimmed by 1 base and V by 9 bases; bases with no gene match: 12. Germline values: CDR1 ENHRY, CDR2 SYGVKD. The CDR3 extends over 17 amino acids. The CDR3 bases are TGTGCCATTGGGAGGGACCAACTCGCTTCTGGGGCCAACGTCCTGACTTTC. Protein product: CAIGRDQLASGANVLTF.

The chain is built from TRBV9 and TRBJ1-2; a possible D gene is TRBD1 (5 bases). Trimming stripped 0 bases from V and 4 bases from J, with 10 bases between. Germline CDR1 reads SGDLS; CDR2 reads YYNGEE. The CDR3 is 14 residues long. The CDR3 nucleotides are TGTGCCAGCAGCGTAGGGCAGGGCCTCTATGGCTACACCTTC. Protein: CASSVGQGLYGYTF.

The J gene is TRBJ2-1, the V gene TRBV20-1; D gene unclear. The V end was cut by 5 bases, the J end by 2 bases, with 7 bases between. The CDR3 length is 12 residues. Germline CDR1 is DFQATT and CDR2 is SNEGSKA (reference sequence). The DNA for the CDR3 is TGCAGTGCTGACTGGACCTACAATGAGCAGTTCTTC. This translates into CSADWTYNEQFF.

This chain links TRBV7-9 with TRBJ2-5; 7 bases fit TRBD1. The CDR3 is 14 amino acids. J gave up 4 bases and V 5 bases, and 7 bases lay outside the gene matches. Germline V gene lookup returns CDR1 SEHNR and CDR2 FQNEAQ (reference sequence). CDR3 bases: TGTGCCAGCAGCCCCCCGGACAGGCGAGAGACCCAGTACTTC. This codes for CASSPPDRRETQYF.

This clonotype has more than one count but fewer than ten. This chain joins TRBV2 and TRBJ2-1; D uncertain. Deletions cut 5 bases from V and 7 bases from J, with 12 bases between. Per the germline V gene, CDR1 is SNHLY and CDR2 is FYNNEI. The CDR3 is 13 residues long. Here the CDR3 DNA reads TGTGCCAGCAGTTCCAAAGGAAGGAATGAGCAGTTCTTC. This translates into CASSSKGRNEQFF.

The V gene is TRBV20-1, the J gene TRBJ2-3; 9 nucleotides agree with TRBD1. CDR1 and CDR2 from the germline V gene are DFQATT and SNEGSKA (reference sequence). The CDR3 has 15 amino acids. J was trimmed by 1 base and V by 4 bases; bases with no gene match: 6. CDR3 sequence: CSANLQGAGTDTQYF. CDR3 nucleotides: TGCAGTGCTAATTTACAGGGGGCTGGCACAGATACGCAGTATTTT.

The V call is TRBV6-2 or TRBV6-3, the J call TRBJ1-4; D ambiguous. Germline V CDR1 and CDR2: MNHEY, SVGEGT. This CDR3 region has 15 residues. V was shortened by 2 bases and J by 5 bases, with 12 bases between the two germline ends. The DNA for the CDR3 is TGTGCCAGCAGTTACCCCCGGGTCGTCAATGAAAAACTGTTTTTT. Amino acid sequence: CASSYPRVVNEKLFF.

This clonotype was seen ten or more times. The CDR3 region has the DNA TGTGCCAGCAGCGGAGGGGAGGGCAGGATTTCACCCCTCCACTTT. Protein product: CASSGGEGRISPLHF. The chain combines TRBV9 with TRBJ1-6, with D possibly TRBD1 on 5 matching bases. This CDR3 comprises 15 residues. Trimming removed 3 bases from V and 9 bases from J, with 16 bases in between. Germline-derived CDR1 and CDR2 are SGDLS and YYNGEE.

This chain uses TRBV5-1 with TRBJ2-5; 11 bases line up with TRBD1. The CDR3 sequence is 15 residues long. J gave up 4 bases and V 2 bases, and 4 bases lay outside the gene matches. CDR1 and CDR2 (germline): SGHRS, YFSETQ. CDR3 nucleotide sequence: TGCGCCAGCAGCTTCAGGGGGACAGGGGGAGAGACCCAGTACTTC. Translating it yields CASSFRGTGGETQYF.

This chain joins TRBV20-1 and TRBJ1-5; D is unclear. The V end was cut by 6 bases, the J end by 7 bases, with 16 bases between. The CDR3 contains 13 residues. Germline V gives CDR1 DFQATT, CDR2 SNEGSKA (reference sequence). The CDR3 protein is CSAGAGLGQPQHF. The CDR3 DNA reads TGCAGTGCCGGTGCCGGCTTGGGGCAGCCCCAGCATTTT.

This clonotype was seen a few times. This chain connects TRBV12-3 or TRBV12-4 to TRBJ2-1; D might be TRBD2 (5 bases). This CDR3 is 13 amino acids long. Trimming removed 7 bases at V and 4 bases at J, with 11 bases between. The CDR3 loop is CASIPTGYNEQFF. The CDR3 nucleotides are TGTGCCAGCATTCCCACGGGATACAATGAGCAGTTCTTC.

V usage is TRBV5-4 and J usage is TRBJ2-5, with 10 nucleotides matching TRBD2. The length of the CDR3 is 15 residues. Per the germline V gene, CDR1 is SGHNT and CDR2 is YYREEE (reference sequence). Unmatched junction bases numbered 7, after V lost 4 bases and J lost 4 bases. DNA for the CDR3: TGTGCCAGCAGCCCCATAGCGGGGGGTATAGAGACCCAGTACTTC. Translating it yields CASSPIAGGIETQYF.

This clonotype was picked up a small number of times. The chain recombines TRBV10-3 with TRBJ2-6; D possibly corresponds to TRBD1 (6 bases). In germline, CDR1 is ENHRY, CDR2 SYGVKD. The V and J ends lost 6 bases and 1 base respectively, with 13 bases between them. The CDR3 has 16 residues. The CDR3 here is CAISSGAPSGANVLTF. The CDR3 nucleotides read TGTGCCATCAGCTCAGGGGCCCCATCTGGGGCCAACGTCCTGACTTTC.

This chain joins TRBV6-6 and TRBJ2-7; 9 bases are a match to TRBD1. The CDR3 is 17 residues long. From germline, CDR1 is MNHNY and CDR2 SVGAGI (reference sequence). Trimming at V came to 0 bases and at J to 3 bases, leaving 9 bases not matched to a gene. The CDR3 loop reads CASSYSGAGTGRYEQYF. The DNA for the CDR3 is TGTGCCAGCAGTTACTCAGGGGCAGGGACAGGGCGCTACGAGCAGTACTTC.

There are a few counts of this clonotype. The V call is TRBV7-2, the J call TRBJ2-3, with 7 bases lining up with TRBD1. CDR1 and CDR2 from the germline V gene are SGHTA and FQGNSA. The CDR3 consists of 14 residues. With V trimmed by 4 bases and J by 2 bases, 3 bases remained unmatched. Here the CDR3 reads CASSWDSYTDTQYF. The CDR3 DNA follows: TGTGCCAGCAGCTGGGACAGTTACACAGATACGCAGTATTTT. The full variable domain, rest sourced from reference TRBV7-2 and TRBJ2-3, is GAGVSQSPSNKVTEKGKDVELRCDPISGHTALYWYRQSLGQGLEFLIYFQGNSAPDKSGLPSDRFSAERTGGSVSTLTIQRTQQEDSAVYLCASSWDSYTDTQYFGPGTRLTVL.